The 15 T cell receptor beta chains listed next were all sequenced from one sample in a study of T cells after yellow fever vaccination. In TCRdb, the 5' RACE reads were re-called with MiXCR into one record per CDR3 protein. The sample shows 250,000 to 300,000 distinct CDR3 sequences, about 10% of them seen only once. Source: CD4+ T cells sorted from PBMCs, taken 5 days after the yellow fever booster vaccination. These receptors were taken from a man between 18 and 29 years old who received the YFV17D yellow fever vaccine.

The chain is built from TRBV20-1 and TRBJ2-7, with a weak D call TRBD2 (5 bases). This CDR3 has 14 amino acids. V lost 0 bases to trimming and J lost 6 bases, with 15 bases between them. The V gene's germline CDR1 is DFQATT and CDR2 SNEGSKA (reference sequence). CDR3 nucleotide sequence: TGCAGTGCTAGAGATGCATCCTTAGGAGGCGAGCAGTACTTC. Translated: CSARDASLGGEQYF.

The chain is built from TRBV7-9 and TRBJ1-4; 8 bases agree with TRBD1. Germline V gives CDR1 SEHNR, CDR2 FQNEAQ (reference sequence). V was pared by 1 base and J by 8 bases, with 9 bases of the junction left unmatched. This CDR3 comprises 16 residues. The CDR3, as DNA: TGTGCCAGCAGCTTAGGTGACAGGGGAATTCGAGAAAAACTGTTTTTT. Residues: CASSLGDRGIREKLFF.

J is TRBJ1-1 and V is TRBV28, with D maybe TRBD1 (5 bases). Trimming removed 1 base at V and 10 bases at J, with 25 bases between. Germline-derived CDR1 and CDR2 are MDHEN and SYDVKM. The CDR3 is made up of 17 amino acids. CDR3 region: CASSLSLAGPPLLRAFF. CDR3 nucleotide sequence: TGTGCCAGCAGTTTATCCCTAGCGGGGCCGCCTTTGTTGAGAGCTTTCTTT.

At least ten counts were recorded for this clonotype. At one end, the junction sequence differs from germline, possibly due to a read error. CDR3 in amino acids: CASSPRQGTYEQYF. In nucleotides, the CDR3 is TGCGCCAGCAGCCCCCGACAGGGCACCTACGAGCAGTACTTC. The chain links TRBV18 to TRBJ2-7, with 7 bases identical to TRBD1. Germline V lookup: CDR1 KGHSH, CDR2 LQKENI. The CDR3 is made up of 14 amino acids. Supplemented by reference TRBV18 and TRBJ2-7, the full variable domain reads NAGVMQNPRHLVRRRGQEARLRCSPMKGHSHVYWYRQLPEEGLKFMVYLQKENIIDESGMPKERFSAEFPKEGPSILRIQQVVRGDSAAYFCASSPRQGTYEQYFGPGTRLTVT.

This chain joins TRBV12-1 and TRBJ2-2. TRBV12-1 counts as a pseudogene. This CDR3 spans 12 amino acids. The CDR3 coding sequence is TGTGCCAGTCAGGGATCCACCGGGGAGCTGTTTTTT. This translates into CASQGSTGELFF.

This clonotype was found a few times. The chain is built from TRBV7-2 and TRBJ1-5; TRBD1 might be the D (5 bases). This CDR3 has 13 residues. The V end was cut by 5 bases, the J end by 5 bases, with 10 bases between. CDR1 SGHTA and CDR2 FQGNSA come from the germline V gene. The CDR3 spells CASSNDRDQPQHF. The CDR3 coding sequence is TGTGCCAGCAGCAATGACAGAGATCAGCCCCAGCATTTT.

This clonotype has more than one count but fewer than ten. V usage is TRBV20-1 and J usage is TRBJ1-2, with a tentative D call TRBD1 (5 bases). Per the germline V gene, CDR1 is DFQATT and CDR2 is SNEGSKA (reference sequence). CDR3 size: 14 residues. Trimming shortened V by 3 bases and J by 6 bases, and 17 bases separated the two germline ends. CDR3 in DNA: TGCAGTGCTAGCCGACCGGGTACGGGGGATGGCTACACCTTC. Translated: CSASRPGTGDGYTF.

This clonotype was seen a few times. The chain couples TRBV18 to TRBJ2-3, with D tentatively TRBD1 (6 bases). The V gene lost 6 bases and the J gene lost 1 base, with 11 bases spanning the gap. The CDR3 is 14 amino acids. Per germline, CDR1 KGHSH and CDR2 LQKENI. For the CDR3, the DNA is TGTGCCAGCTCCCTCCAGGGGCGCACAGATACGCAGTATTTT. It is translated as CASSLQGRTDTQYF.

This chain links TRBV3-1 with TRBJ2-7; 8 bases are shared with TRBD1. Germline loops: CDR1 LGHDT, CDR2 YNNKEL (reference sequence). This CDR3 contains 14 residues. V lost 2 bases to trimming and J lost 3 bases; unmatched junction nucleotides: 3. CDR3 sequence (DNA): TGTGCCAGCAGCCAAACGGGGACAGGCTACGAGCAGTACTTC. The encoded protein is CASSQTGTGYEQYF.

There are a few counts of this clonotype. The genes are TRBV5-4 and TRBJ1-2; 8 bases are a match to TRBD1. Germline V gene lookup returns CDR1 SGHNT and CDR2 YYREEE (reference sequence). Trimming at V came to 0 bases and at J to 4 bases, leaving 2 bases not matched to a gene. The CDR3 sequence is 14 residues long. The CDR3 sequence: CASSLDRGTYGYTF. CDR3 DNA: TGTGCCAGCAGCTTGGACAGGGGGACCTATGGCTACACCTTC. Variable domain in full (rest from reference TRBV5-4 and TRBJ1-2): ETGVTQSPTHLIKTRGQQVTLRCSSQSGHNTVSWYQQALGQGPQFIFQYYREEENGRGNFPPRFSGLQFPNYSSELNVNALELDDSALYLCASSLDRGTYGYTFGSGTRLTVV.

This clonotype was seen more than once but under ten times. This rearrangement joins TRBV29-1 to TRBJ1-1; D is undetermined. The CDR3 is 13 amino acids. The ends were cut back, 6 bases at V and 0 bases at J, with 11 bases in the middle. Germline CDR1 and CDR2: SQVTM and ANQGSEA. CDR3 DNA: TGCAGCGTCCTGCGACGGCTGAACACTGAAGCTTTCTTT. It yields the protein CSVLRRLNTEAFF.

The CDR3 is CASSYGTGVSPLHF. The CDR3 coding sequence is TGTGCCAGCAGTTACGGGACAGGGGTCTCTCCCCTCCACTTT. The rearrangement joins TRBV6-6 to TRBJ1-6, with 10 bases fitting TRBD1. CDR1 MNHNY and CDR2 SVGAGI come from the germline V gene (reference sequence). Trimming cost V 2 bases and J 13 bases; bases outside gene matches: 5. The CDR3 runs 14 residues.

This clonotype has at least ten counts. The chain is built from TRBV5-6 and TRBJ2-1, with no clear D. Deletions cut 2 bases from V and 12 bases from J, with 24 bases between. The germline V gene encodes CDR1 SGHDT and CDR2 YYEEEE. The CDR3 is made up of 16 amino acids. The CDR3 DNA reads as TGTGCCAGCAGCTTTCCAGGAGTAGCAGGTCAAGGTTCGCAGTTCTTC. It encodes CASSFPGVAGQGSQFF.

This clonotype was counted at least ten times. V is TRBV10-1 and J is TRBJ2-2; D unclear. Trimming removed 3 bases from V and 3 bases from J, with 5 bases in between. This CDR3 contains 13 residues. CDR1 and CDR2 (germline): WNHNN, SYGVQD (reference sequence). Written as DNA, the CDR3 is TGCGCCAGCAGTGATGCCTACACCGGGGAGCTGTTTTTT. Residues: CASSDAYTGELFF.

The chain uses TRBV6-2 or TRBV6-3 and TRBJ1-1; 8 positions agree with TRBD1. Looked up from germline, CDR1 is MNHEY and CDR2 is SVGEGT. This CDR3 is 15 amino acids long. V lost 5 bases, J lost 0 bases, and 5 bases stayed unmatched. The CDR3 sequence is CASSELTGVNTEAFF. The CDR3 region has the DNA TGTGCCAGCAGTGAGCTGACAGGGGTGAACACTGAAGCTTTCTTT.